This T cell receptor beta chain was recovered during a study of cytomegalovirus exposure and HLA in healthy donors. Study-level findings and limits: Listed as cytomegalovirus-associated were 150 to 200 TCR beta chains. Later analysis associated a missense DCLRE1C variant with TCR beta V- and J-gene trimming.

The germline V gene encodes CDR1 MNHEY and CDR2 SMNVEV (reference sequence). The CDR3 runs to 15 residues. The junction had 9 bases not matched to a gene; V was cut back by 5 bases and J by 5 bases. Points on this clone: The antigen is undetermined.

Researchers ran the PCR with 60 Vbeta and 13 Jbeta primers. The method was immunoSEQ multiplex PCR; TCRdb's version includes in-frame clones alone and lacks a portion of them. The sample includes roughly 230,000 clones, just under 80% of them seen just once. Specimen: PBMCs. The clonotype originates from a boy between 5 and 17 years old in good health and CMV-seronegative. V gene TRBV27 combines with J gene TRBJ1-2; 9 bases map to TRBD1. The CDR3 DNA reads as TGTGCCAGCAGTGTTACAGGGGGCCTTGGATATGGCTACACCTTC. It is translated as CASSVTGGLGYGYTF.